This TCR beta chain was profiled in a study of blood T cell repertoires in COVID-19. TCRdb's copy holds only in-frame clones and misses some; the assay was immunoSEQ multiplex PCR. This table holds more than 95,000 clones, roughly 80% found once. The V end was cut by 5 bases, the J end by 8 bases, with 9 bases between. The CDR3 contains 11 residues. The germline V gene encodes CDR1 LNHDA and CDR2 SQIVND (reference sequence). Input material: peripheral blood. The gene calls are TRBV19 and TRBJ1-2; a weak D match, TRBD1 (5 bases). The sequence was collected from a woman over 75 with acute or convalescent COVID-19. The chain's CDR3 is CASSVGAGYTF. The DNA for the CDR3 is TGTGCCAGTAGTGTTGGGGCCGGCTACACCTTC.